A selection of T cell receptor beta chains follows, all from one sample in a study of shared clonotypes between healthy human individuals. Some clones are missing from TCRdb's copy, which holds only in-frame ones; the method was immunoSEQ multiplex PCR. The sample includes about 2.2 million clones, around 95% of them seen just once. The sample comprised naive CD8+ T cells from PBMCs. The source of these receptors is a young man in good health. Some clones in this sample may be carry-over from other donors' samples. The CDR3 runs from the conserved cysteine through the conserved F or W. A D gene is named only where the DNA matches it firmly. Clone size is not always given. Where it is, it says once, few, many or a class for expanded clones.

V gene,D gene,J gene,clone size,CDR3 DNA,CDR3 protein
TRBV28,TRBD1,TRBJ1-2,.,TGTGCCAGCAGTTTGGACAGGTCTAATGGCTACACCTTC,CASSLDRSNGYTF
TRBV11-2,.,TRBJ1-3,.,TGTGCCAGCAGCTTGCTAAACACCATATATTTT,CASSLLNTIYF
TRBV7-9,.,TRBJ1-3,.,TGTGCCAGCAGCTTAGTGGGCCGGAGCTCTGGAAACACCATATATTTT,CASSLVGRSSGNTIYF
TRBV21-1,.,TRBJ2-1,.,TGTGCCAGCAGCAAAAACGGCGAGACCCTTAGGGATGAGCAGTTCTTC,CASSKNGETLRDEQFF
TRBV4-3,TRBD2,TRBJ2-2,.,TGCGCCAGCAGCCAAGATAGCGGGAGATCCACCGGGGAGCTGTTTTTT,CASSQDSGRSTGELFF
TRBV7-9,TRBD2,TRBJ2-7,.,TGTGCCAGCAGCAACCCGAAGCGGGAGGGGAGGTACGAGCAGTACTTC,CASSNPKREGRYEQYF
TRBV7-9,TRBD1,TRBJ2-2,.,TGTGCCAGCAGCTCTGGACAGGGGGCTATCGGGGAGCTGTTTTTT,CASSSGQGAIGELFF
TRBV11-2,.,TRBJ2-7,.,TGTGCCAGCAGCTTAGCGGTTTTAGCGGCCTACGAGCAGTACTTC,CASSLAVLAAYEQYF
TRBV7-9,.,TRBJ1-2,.,TGTGCCAGCAGCTTGAGCTTGATTCATGGCTACACCTTC,CASSLSLIHGYTF
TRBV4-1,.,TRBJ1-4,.,TGCGCCAGCAGCCAACTCATCGTGGGGGCGGCTAATGAAAAACTGTTTTTT,CASSQLIVGAANEKLFF
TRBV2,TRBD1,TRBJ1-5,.,TGTGCCAGCAGGGACGGGACAGGGGCTTGGGATCAGCCCCAGCATTTT,CASRDGTGAWDQPQHF
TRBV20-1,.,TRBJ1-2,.,TGCAGTACGACCACGACCGGCTACACCTTC,CSTTTTGYTF
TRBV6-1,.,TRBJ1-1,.,TGTGCCAGCACCCGGACAGCGAAGAACACTGAAGCTTTCTTT,CASTRTAKNTEAFF
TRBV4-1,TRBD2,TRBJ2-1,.,TGCGCCAGCAGCCACGCGACTAGCGCCTACAATGAGCAGTTCTTC,CASSHATSAYNEQFF
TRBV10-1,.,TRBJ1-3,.,TGCGCCAGCATCGAGGGGGGACACTCTGGAAACACCATATATTTT,CASIEGGHSGNTIYF
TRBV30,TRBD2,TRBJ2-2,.,TGTGCCTGGGGGACTAGCGGGAGATGGAACACCGGGGAGCTGTTTTTT,CAWGTSGRWNTGELFF
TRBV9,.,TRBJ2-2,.,TGTGCCAGCAGCCCCAGCAACCTCGGGCCCGGGGAGCTGTTTTTT,CASSPSNLGPGELFF
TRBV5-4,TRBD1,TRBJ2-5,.,TGTGCCAGCAGCTTGGAGTTAGGGGGCGCAAAAGAGACCCAGTACTTC,CASSLELGGAKETQYF
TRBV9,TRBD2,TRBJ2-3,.,TGTGCCAGTGCGATGAGCGGGAGGATAACAGATACGCAGTATTTT,CASAMSGRITDTQYF
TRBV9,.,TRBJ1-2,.,TGTGCCAGCAGCCCTCCCCGACAGCATCATGGCTACACCTTC,CASSPPRQHHGYTF
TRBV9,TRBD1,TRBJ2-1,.,TGTGCCAGCAGCGGAGACAGGGAGTCAAGGTACAATGAGCAGTTCTTC,CASSGDRESRYNEQFF
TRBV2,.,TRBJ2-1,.,TGTGCCAGCAGTGATCGGCGGGGTGCCTACAATGAGCAGTTCTTC,CASSDRRGAYNEQFF
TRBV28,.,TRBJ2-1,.,TGTGCCAGCAGTGGTGGGACTTACAATGAGCAGTTCTTC,CASSGGTYNEQFF
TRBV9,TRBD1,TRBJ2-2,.,TGTGCCAGCAGCGTAGGAGGAAGGACAGGTTCCACCGGGGAGCTGTTTTTT,CASSVGGRTGSTGELFF
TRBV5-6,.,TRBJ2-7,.,TGTGCCAGCAGCTTGGCGAGTCCGACATACGAGCAGTACTTC,CASSLASPTYEQYF
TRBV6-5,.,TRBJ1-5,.,TGTGCCAGCAGTCATAGGGACCTTAATCAGCCCCAGCATTTT,CASSHRDLNQPQHF
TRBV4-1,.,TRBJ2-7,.,TGCGCCAGCAGCCAATATGGGAACGAGCAGTACTTC,CASSQYGNEQYF
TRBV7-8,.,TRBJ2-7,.,TGTGCCAGCAGCTTAGTCGGCAGGTCCTACGAGCAGTACTTC,CASSLVGRSYEQYF
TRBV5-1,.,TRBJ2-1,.,TGCGCCAGCAGCTTGGGTAGCGGCAATGAGCAGTTCTTC,CASSLGSGNEQFF
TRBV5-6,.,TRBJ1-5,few,TGTGCCAGCAGCTTGGGGGGGGGTCAGCCCCAGCATTTT,CASSLGGGQPQHF
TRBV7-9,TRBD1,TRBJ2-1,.,TGTGCCAGCAGCTTAACAGGGGGCTCCTACAATGAGCAGTTCTTC,CASSLTGGSYNEQFF
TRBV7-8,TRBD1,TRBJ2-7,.,TGTGCCAGCAGCATGTCAGGGGGAGAGGACGAGCAGTACTTC,CASSMSGGEDEQYF
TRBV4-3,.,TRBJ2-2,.,TGCGCCAGCAGCCCGACGGGACCACTCCCCGGGGAGCTGTTTTTT,CASSPTGPLPGELFF
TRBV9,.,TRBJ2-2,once,TGTGCCAGCAGCGTAGGGACAGCGTGGCGGGCCGGGGAGCTGTTTTTT,CASSVGTAWRAGELFF
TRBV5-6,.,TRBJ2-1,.,TGTGCCAGCAGCTTCCATAGACAGTACAATGAGCAGTTCTTC,CASSFHRQYNEQFF
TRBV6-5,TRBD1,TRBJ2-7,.,TGTGCCAGCAGTTTCCGGGACAGACCCTACGAGCAGTACTTC,CASSFRDRPYEQYF
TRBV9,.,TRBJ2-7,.,TGTGCCAGCAGCGTAGGGACCGACGGCGAGCAGTACTTC,CASSVGTDGEQYF
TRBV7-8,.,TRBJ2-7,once,TGTGCCAGCAGCTTCGCGGGTATCTACGAGCAGTACTTC,CASSFAGIYEQYF
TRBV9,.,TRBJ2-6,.,TGTGCCAGCAGCGTAGGGGGCTCCGCCTCTAAGTCCAACGTCCTGACTTTC,CASSVGGSASKSNVLTF
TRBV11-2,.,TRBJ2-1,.,TGTGCCAGCAGCTTAGATCGGGAGACTAGATACAATGAGCAGTTCTTC,CASSLDRETRYNEQFF
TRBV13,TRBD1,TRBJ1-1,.,TGTGCCAGCAGCTCCAGGGGGATGAGAGCTGAAGCTTTCTTT,CASSSRGMRAEAFF
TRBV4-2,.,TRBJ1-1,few,TGTGCCAGCAGCCAATTGACGGGGACTGAAGCTTTCTTT,CASSQLTGTEAFF
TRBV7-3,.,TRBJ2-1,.,TGTGCCAGCAGCCCCCCCGCCTCCAATGAGCAGTTCTTC,CASSPPASNEQFF
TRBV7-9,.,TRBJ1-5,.,TGTGCCAGCAGCTTAGTCGCAGGGAGCAATCAGCCCCAGCATTTT,CASSLVAGSNQPQHF
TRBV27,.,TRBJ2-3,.,TGTGCCAGCAGTAGGGTTTTGTTGACTAGCACAGATACGCAGTATTTT,CASSRVLLTSTDTQYF
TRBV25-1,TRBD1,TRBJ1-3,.,TGTGCCAGCAGGGATACAGGGGTTGGAAACACCATATATTTT,CASRDTGVGNTIYF
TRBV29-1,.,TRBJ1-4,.,TGCAGCGTTGGGGCGGGGGGCGCTTTCGAAAAACTGTTTTTT,CSVGAGGAFEKLFF
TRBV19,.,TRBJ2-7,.,TGTGCCAGTAGTACAACAGGGGACTGGCACGAGCAGTACTTC,CASSTTGDWHEQYF
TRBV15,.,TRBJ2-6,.,TGTGCCACCAGCAGAGAGCCAGACGACTCTGGGGCCAACGTCCTGACTTTC,CATSREPDDSGANVLTF
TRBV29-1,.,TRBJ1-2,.,TGCAGCGTTAGTGAACTCTTAGCTAACTATGGCTACACCTTC,CSVSELLANYGYTF
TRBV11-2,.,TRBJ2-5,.,TGTGCCAGCAGCTTAGTCAGGACAAACCAAGAGACCCAGTACTTC,CASSLVRTNQETQYF